This T cell receptor beta chain was sequenced for a study of early T cells in non-severe SARS-CoV-2 infection. Germline CDR1 and CDR2: LNHDA and SQIVND (reference sequence). The CDR3 contains 14 residues. The V and J ends lost 3 bases and 7 bases respectively, with 15 bases between them. In the library, individual cDNA molecules carried attached unique molecular identifiers. MiXCR was run by TCRdb on the 5' RACE reads, yielding one entry per CDR3 protein. The profile shows about 69,000 distinct CDR3 sequences, about 9% of them singletons. This clonotype was sampled from an adult who was a healthcare worker with PCR-confirmed SARS-CoV-2 infection or an uninfected control (not recorded which). The V call is TRBV19, the J call TRBJ1-2; D remains ambiguous. The sample was whole blood. This CDR3 reads CASSIDTKSGGYTF. The CDR3 DNA reads as TGTGCCAGTAGTATTGACACGAAAAGCGGTGGCTACACCTTC.